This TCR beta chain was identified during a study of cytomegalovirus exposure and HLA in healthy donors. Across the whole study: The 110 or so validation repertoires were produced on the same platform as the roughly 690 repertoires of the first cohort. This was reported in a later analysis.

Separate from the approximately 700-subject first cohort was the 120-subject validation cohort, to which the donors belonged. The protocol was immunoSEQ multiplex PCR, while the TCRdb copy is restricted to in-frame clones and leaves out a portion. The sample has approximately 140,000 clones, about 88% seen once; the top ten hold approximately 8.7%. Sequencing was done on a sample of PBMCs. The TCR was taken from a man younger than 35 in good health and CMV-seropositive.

CDR3: CSATGQINTGELFF. CDR3 DNA sequence: TGCAGCGCGACCGGACAAATCAACACCGGGGAGCTGTTTTTT. The V and J genes are TRBV29-1 and TRBJ2-2, with D perhaps TRBD1 (5 bases). The CDR3 totals 14 residues. V was shortened by 7 bases and J by 2 bases, with 14 bases between the two germline ends. Germline V gene data show CDR1 as SQVTM and CDR2 as ANQGSEA.